The rows below give T cell receptor beta chains drawn from one sample of a study of a mutant IDH1 vaccine in newly diagnosed glioma. Assay: immunoSEQ multiplex PCR; the TCRdb copy retains only in-frame clones and omits some. The table has around 82,000 clones, almost 85% seen once. This specimen consisted of PBMCs, obtained from a glioma patient treated with radiotherapy, temozolomide or both. The receptor source for this set is a man between 40 and 49 years old with glioma. Some clones in this sample may be carry-over from other donors' samples. The CDR3 runs from the conserved cysteine through the conserved F or W. D genes are given only for firm matches. Rows may omit the clone size; those that give it use once, few, many or a size class.

clone_size	d_call	v_call	j_call	cdr3_nt	cdr3_aa
-	TRBD1	TRBV7-2	TRBJ2-5	TGTGCCAGCAGCCCGGACAGGGGTATGAAGACCCAGTACTTC	CASSPDRGMKTQYF
-	-	TRBV5-4	TRBJ2-7	TGTGCCAGCAGCGAGGGACTTGACCCCTCCTACGAGCAGTACTTC	CASSEGLDPSYEQYF
once	-	TRBV5-6	TRBJ1-1	TGTGCCAGCAGCTTGGTAGGGGAAATGAACACTGAAGCTTTCTTT	CASSLVGEMNTEAFF
-	-	TRBV7-9	TRBJ1-1	TGTGCCAGCAGCTCTTCTGGGGGGACTGAAGCTTTCTTT	CASSSSGGTEAFF
-	-	TRBV5-6	TRBJ1-2	TGTGCCAGCAGCTTCAGGCGGAACTATGGCTACACCTTC	CASSFRRNYGYTF
-	TRBD2	TRBV10-2	TRBJ2-2	TGCGCCAGCAGTGACTACGGACTAGCCGTGAACACCGGGGAGCTGTTTTTT	CASSDYGLAVNTGELFF
-	-	TRBV5-1	TRBJ2-5	TGCGCCAGCAGCCGCGGAGAACAGGGTTGGGAGACCCAGTACTTC	CASSRGEQGWETQYF
-	TRBD1	TRBV30	TRBJ2-7	TGTGCCTGGACCCCACCTGGGGACAGGGGAGGCGAGCAGTACTTC	CAWTPPGDRGGEQYF
-	TRBD2	TRBV5-4	TRBJ2-3	TGTGCCAGCAGCACGAGGGTAGCGGGGGGCACAGATACGCAGTATTTT	CASSTRVAGGTDTQYF
-	-	TRBV19	TRBJ1-4	TGTGCCAGTAGTAGCAGGGCGGCCAAAGCAACTAATGAAAAACTGTTTTTT	CASSSRAAKATNEKLFF
-	-	TRBV14	TRBJ2-3	TGTGCCAGCAGCCTGAGGAGCTCCTCTGCGCAGTATTTT	CASSLRSSSAQYF